A selection of T cell receptor beta chains follows, all from one sample in a study of blood T cell repertoires in COVID-19. Assay: immunoSEQ multiplex PCR; the TCRdb copy retains only in-frame clones and omits some. Of 250,000 to 300,000 clones listed, roughly 87% are singletons. The sample was peripheral blood. The receptor set was obtained from a woman in her 50s who had recovered from COVID-19. The CDR3 runs from the conserved cysteine through the conserved F or W.

V,J,CDR3
TRBV18,TRBJ2-7,CASSQNTGAYEQYF
TRBV3-1/TRBV3-2,TRBJ2-1,CASSQETLISYNEQFF
TRBV6-4,TRBJ2-2,CASRGDFLNTGELFF
TRBV20-1,TRBJ1-2,CSAGDGYTF
TRBV6-5,TRBJ2-7,CASSYSGTGGGEQYF
TRBV10-2,TRBJ1-2,CASSELDQGGYTF
TRBV7-2,TRBJ2-1,CASSPVGGSYNEQFF
TRBV28,TRBJ1-3,CASSLWEIPSGNTIYF
TRBV9,TRBJ2-1,CASSYRDRGGNEQFF
TRBV30,TRBJ2-7,CAWSGGGAGPYEQYF
TRBV29-1,TRBJ2-5,CSATQGEQTQYF
TRBV2,TRBJ1-5,CASSPARQGFQPQHF
TRBV5-4,TRBJ2-1,CASSLSGSIPNEQFF
TRBV28,TRBJ2-7,CASSLAGGLSYEQYF
TRBV18,TRBJ1-1,CASSRDRLRLETAFF
TRBV27,TRBJ1-1,CASSLKQTGTEAFF
TRBV9,TRBJ1-3,CASSVGGAGNTIYF
TRBV19,TRBJ1-4,CASSISATNEKLFF
TRBV11-2,TRBJ2-1,CASSLLGTGYNEQFF
TRBV2,TRBJ1-1,CASRGDRGTEAFF
TRBV4-1,TRBJ1-1,CASSPGRQGNTEAFF
TRBV7-3,TRBJ2-4,CASSSTGFEGNIQYF
TRBV5-4,TRBJ2-5,CASSGEGGRAIETQYF
TRBV5-5,TRBJ1-1,CASSLTPDRGRAEAFF
TRBV5-1,TRBJ1-2,CASTAGTGRYGYTF
TRBV6-5,TRBJ1-6,CASSYGRAERSPLHF
TRBV7-7,TRBJ1-3,CASSLVEENHGNTIYF
TRBV25-1,TRBJ1-2,CASSDPTYRNYGYTF
TRBV5-1,TRBJ2-2,CASSLAELVGAGELFF
TRBV21-1,TRBJ1-3,CASSLDLLSGQNSGNTIYF
TRBV7-6,TRBJ1-2,CASSLGPGGHNYGYTF
TRBV30,TRBJ2-5,CAWSVGGGIAETQYF
TRBV7-9,TRBJ2-1,CASSSQLERLSYNEQFF
TRBV25-1,TRBJ2-3,CASSRDSGDTQYF
TRBV3-1/TRBV3-2,TRBJ2-1,CASKQYGASGSNEQFF
TRBV7-9,TRBJ2-1,CASSSPGFGNEQFF
TRBV19,TRBJ2-1,CASSLGLYNEQFF
TRBV27,TRBJ2-2,CASSSLPLVAGELFF
TRBV30,TRBJ1-3,CACPRGGSGNTIYF
TRBV18,TRBJ2-7,CASSLRTGPYEQYF